What follows describes a single T cell receptor (beta chain). Clones were read by immunoSEQ multiplex PCR, and TCRdb kept only the in-frame ones, dropping some. The table has 150,000 to 200,000 clones, roughly 84% seen once. This sample is drawn from a study of blood T cell repertoires in COVID-19. Study background: PBMCs, B-cell-depleted T cells, or T cells provided the cDNA or gDNA that made up the material.

Germline values: CDR1 ENHRY, CDR2 SYGVKD. The J segment lost 5 bases and the V segment lost 5 bases, leaving 15 bases of the junction unmatched. The CDR3 is made up of 17 amino acids. The study recruited people aged about 18 to 95 years across approximately 25 US areas. Participants reported their clinical history, and cohort assignment relied on those reports. All recovered Cohort 3 donors got two negative PCRs, got clearance, or saw symptom resolution. The sequenced sample was PBMCs or T cells enriched from blood (not recorded which). The sequence came from a woman between 50 and 59 years old who had recovered from COVID-19. The chain couples TRBV10-3 to TRBJ2-1, with 7 bases that match TRBD2. The CDR3 sequence is CAISFYSGTGGNNEQFF. In nucleotides, the CDR3 is TGTGCCATCAGTTTTTACTCCGGGACGGGAGGTAACAATGAGCAGTTCTTC.